Following are 2 T cell receptor beta chains from one sample sequenced in a study of T cell responses to AZD1222 COVID-19 vaccine. This table comes from immunoSEQ multiplex PCR, and its TCRdb copy is limited to in-frame clones, with some not included. This sample has fewer than 85,000 clones, with nearly 90% found just once. The sample consisted of peripheral blood, taken 28 days after the second AZD1222 dose. The receptor set was obtained from an adult who received the AZD1222 COVID-19 vaccine.

This rearrangement joins TRBV3-1 (or the pseudogene TRBV3-2) to TRBJ2-7, with TRBD2 matching 13 bases. Germline trimming cut 1 base from V and 3 bases from J; bases unmatched to any gene: 6. This CDR3 comprises 17 residues. CDR1 and CDR2 (germline): LGHDT, YNNKEL (reference sequence). Written as DNA, the CDR3 is TGTGCCAGCAGCCAAGGCCTGGGACTAGCGGGGATCTACGAGCAGTACTTC. Residues: CASSQGLGLAGIYEQYF.

The gene calls are TRBV6-5 and TRBJ1-4; maybe TRBD1 (5 bases). V was trimmed by 4 bases and J by 0 bases, leaving 12 bases between them. This CDR3 comprises 16 residues. Germline loops: CDR1 MNHEY, CDR2 SVGAGI. The CDR3 spells CASSSRGETTNEKLFF. Here the CDR3 DNA reads TGTGCCAGCAGTTCACGAGGGGAGACAACTAATGAAAAACTGTTTTTT.